A selection of T cell receptor beta chains follows, all from one sample in a study of cytomegalovirus exposure and HLA in healthy donors. Some clones are missing from TCRdb's copy, which holds only in-frame ones; the method was immunoSEQ multiplex PCR. The sample shows 150,000 or so clones, about 73% of them seen only once. The source material was PBMCs. The receptor set was obtained from a man aged 35 to 55 in good health and CMV-seropositive. CDR3s include the opening cysteine and the closing phenylalanine or tryptophan. Fields, in order: D gene, clone size, V gene, J gene, CDR3 DNA, CDR3 protein. A D gene is named only where the DNA matches it firmly. Clone sizes are given selectively: once, few, many, or a class where the clone is expanded.

>TRBD2|-|TRBV30|TRBJ2-1
TGTGCCTGGTCGGGGGGACTAGCGACCAGTGAGCAGTTCTTC
CAWSGGLATSEQFF
>-|-|TRBV6-6|TRBJ2-1
TGTGCCAGCAGTGGGGGCACGGCCCCAGGGGAGCAGTTCTTC
CASSGGTAPGEQFF
>-|-|TRBV27|TRBJ2-5
TGTGCCAGCAGTTTCCGGGGGGAGACCCAGTACTTC
CASSFRGETQYF
>-|-|TRBV12-5|TRBJ1-2
TGTGCTAGTGGTTTGACCCTCGTCTGGCACAGCAGTAGGCCTTATGGCTACACCTTC
CASGLTLVWHSSRPYGYTF
>TRBD1|few|TRBV18|TRBJ1-1
TGTGCCAGCTCACGGGACAGAAAGAACACTGAAGCTTTCTTT
CASSRDRKNTEAFF
>TRBD1|few|TRBV6-1|TRBJ2-3
TGTGCCGGAGGACAGGTTAGCACAGATACGCAGTATTTT
CAGGQVSTDTQYF
>TRBD1|once|TRBV5-4|TRBJ2-7
TGTGCCAGCAGCTGGGACAGTTGGAACTACGAGCAGTACTTC
CASSWDSWNYEQYF
>-|-|TRBV11-2|TRBJ2-5
TGTGCCAGCCAGGACTCAGCGGACGAAGAAGAGACCCAGTACTTC
CASQDSADEEETQYF
>-|-|TRBV10-2|TRBJ2-7
TGCGCCAGCAGTACCGGGTACGAGCAGTACTTC
CASSTGYEQYF
>TRBD1|-|TRBV30|TRBJ1-5
TGTGCCTGGAGTCCTAGGACAGGGGGTAGCAATCAGCCCCAGCATTTT
CAWSPRTGGSNQPQHF
>TRBD1|few|TRBV28|TRBJ1-4
TGTGCCAGCAGTCCGGAGGGACAGGGGGCCGAAAAACTGTTTTTT
CASSPEGQGAEKLFF
>-|-|TRBV7-9|TRBJ1-1
TGTGCCAGCAGCTTAGAGGGGAGGGCTTTCTTT
CASSLEGRAFF
>-|-|TRBV9|TRBJ1-1
TGTGCCAGCAGCCCCCGAGGAACTGAAGCTTTCTTT
CASSPRGTEAFF
>TRBD2|-|TRBV11-2|TRBJ2-3
TGTGCCAGCAGCAATAAGCGGGAGGGACGCACAGATACGCAGTATTTT
CASSNKREGRTDTQYF
>TRBD1|-|TRBV5-8|TRBJ2-5
TGTGCCAGCAGCCGCATTCCCCTACATGGCCAGGGGGTCGGGGAGACCCAGTACTTC
CASSRIPLHGQGVGETQYF
>-|-|TRBV6-6|TRBJ1-5
TGTGCCAGCACGGGCGGGGGGAATCAGCCCCAGCATTTT
CASTGGGNQPQHF
>-|-|TRBV6-5|TRBJ2-6
TGTGCCAGCAGTCGCACCTACTCTGGGGCCAACGTCCTGACTTTC
CASSRTYSGANVLTF
>-|-|TRBV11-2|TRBJ2-7
TGTGCCAGCAGTTCGCCAGGGTTTTCATACGAGCAGTACTTC
CASSSPGFSYEQYF
>TRBD2|-|TRBV28|TRBJ2-2
TGTGCCAGCAGTGTTACTAGCGGGAGGGGAGAAGGGGAGCTGTTTTTT
CASSVTSGRGEGELFF
>-|few|TRBV30|TRBJ2-7
TGTGCCTGGGGCGGGATGGGCCCCTACGAGCAGTACTTC
CAWGGMGPYEQYF
>TRBD2|-|TRBV2|TRBJ2-7
TGTGCCAGCAGTGGTCTAGCGGAGTCCTACGAGCAGTACTTC
CASSGLAESYEQYF
>TRBD1|-|TRBV5-1|TRBJ1-2
TGCGCCAGCAGCTTTACAGGGGAATTAGGCGGCTACACCTTC
CASSFTGELGGYTF
>-|-|TRBV5-1|TRBJ2-7
TGCGCCAGCAGCCTCGAGAGGGCCTCCTACGAGCAGTACTTC
CASSLERASYEQYF
>-|-|TRBV6-5|TRBJ1-1
TGTGCCAGCAGTCGGGGGTCTACGCCTATGGCTTTCTTT
CASSRGSTPMAFF
>-|-|TRBV19|TRBJ2-2
TGTGCCAGTAGTACCCACAGGGCCGGTTTGACCGGGGAGCTGTTTTTT
CASSTHRAGLTGELFF
>-|-|TRBV10-2|TRBJ1-1
TGCGCCAGCAGTGAGTCGGCGGGGGCTGGAGCTTTCTTT
CASSESAGAGAFF
>-|once|TRBV6-4|TRBJ2-3
TGTGCCAGCAGCAAGGACAGCTATACGCAGTATTTT
CASSKDSYTQYF
>TRBD1|-|TRBV10-3|TRBJ1-2
TGTGCCATCACTGGGACAGGGTTTTCTAACTATGGCTACACCTTC
CAITGTGFSNYGYTF
>-|-|TRBV27|TRBJ2-2
TGTGCCAGCAGTTTTGGCAGGGTGGGGACCGGGGAGCTGTTTTTT
CASSFGRVGTGELFF
>TRBD1|-|TRBV5-1|TRBJ2-3
TGCGCCAGCAGCGAGACAGGGGTTACAGATACGCAGTATTTT
CASSETGVTDTQYF
>-|few|TRBV5-1|TRBJ2-7
TGCGCCAGCAGCCGGGATGGCTCCTACGAGCAGTACTTC
CASSRDGSYEQYF
>-|-|TRBV2|TRBJ2-1
TGTGCCAGCAGTGATTATAGCGGAGACTCCTACAATGAGCAGTTCTTC
CASSDYSGDSYNEQFF
>TRBD1|-|TRBV7-3|TRBJ2-2
TGTGCCAGCAGCTCCTCGGACAGGGACACCGGGGAGCTGTTTTTT
CASSSSDRDTGELFF
>-|medium-sized|TRBV6-5|TRBJ2-7
TGTGCCAGCAGGGAGTCGACCTACGAGCAGTACTTC
CASRESTYEQYF
>-|-|TRBV19|TRBJ1-2
TGTGCCAGTAGTACGATAGACAGGTTTCGTGGCTACACCTTC
CASSTIDRFRGYTF
>-|-|TRBV27|TRBJ1-1
TGTGCCACGCGCCGGGGTGGCGGCACTGAAGCTTTCTTT
CATRRGGGTEAFF
>TRBD1|-|TRBV18|TRBJ1-1
TGTGCCAGCTCACCACTACAGGGGGCGGCTGAAGCTTTCTTT
CASSPLQGAAEAFF
>TRBD2|-|TRBV4-3|TRBJ2-7
TGCGCCAGCAGCCGGGGGACTAGCGGGGCCTACGAGCAGTACTTC
CASSRGTSGAYEQYF
>TRBD2|-|TRBV30|TRBJ2-2
TGTGCCTGGAGTCTAGCGGTCGGGGAGCTGTTTTTT
CAWSLAVGELFF
>TRBD2|few|TRBV7-9|TRBJ2-2
TGTGCCAGCAGCTTTAGCGGGAGGAACACCGGGGAGCTGTTTTTT
CASSFSGRNTGELFF
>-|-|TRBV6-1|TRBJ2-7
TGTGCCAGCAGTGAAGCGCCCAGCTACGAGCAGTACTTC
CASSEAPSYEQYF
>-|-|TRBV5-1|TRBJ2-3
TGCGCCAGCAGCTTTGAAGAACTAAGACATACGCAGTATTTT
CASSFEELRHTQYF
>-|-|TRBV21-1|TRBJ2-5
TGTGCCAGCAGCAAATCCGGGTTTGTTCCCCAGGGGGAAGAGACCCAGTACTTC
CASSKSGFVPQGEETQYF
>TRBD1|few|TRBV19|TRBJ2-5
TGTGCCAGTACCTTAGGGACAGGGAAAGAGACCCAGTACTTC
CASTLGTGKETQYF
>TRBD1|-|TRBV5-1|TRBJ1-1
TGCGCCAGCAGCCACAGACAGGGTACGGCGATGAACACTGAAGCTTTCTTT
CASSHRQGTAMNTEAFF
>-|once|TRBV27|TRBJ2-5
TGTGCCAGCAGTTCCTACCTCGCACAGGGCCAAGAGACCCAGTACTTC
CASSSYLAQGQETQYF
>-|-|TRBV5-1|TRBJ2-4
TGCGCCAGCAGCTCAACACCCACAGGGAATACCAAAAACATTCAGTACTTC
CASSSTPTGNTKNIQYF